This TCR beta chain comes out of a study of blood T cells in healthy people across ages. Study-wide results and limits: Roughly linearly, TCR beta diversity per million T cells fell as age increased.

Primed by a sample-barcoded 5' primer and a J-beta primer mix, a second PCR proceeded for about 7 to 11 cycles. Per sample, CDR3-containing paired-end reads numbered at least 2.5 million. From the 5' RACE reads, TCRdb called clonotypes with MiXCR, one entry per CDR3 protein. The profile shows 1.5 million to 2 million distinct CDR3 sequences, 28% of them singletons. The study recruited healthy Caucasian donors from Russia who were aged about 6 to 90. Regarding this clonotype: Antigen specificity is unknown.

The CDR3 totals 16 residues. From germline, CDR1 is KGHSH and CDR2 LQKENI. The ends lost 3 bases at V and 7 bases at J; junction bases unmatched: 13. The rearrangement links TRBV18 to TRBJ1-2; 8 bases are shared with TRBD1. Material for sequencing was blood. This clonotype was obtained from a woman aged 30 to 39 in good health. The CDR3 coding sequence is TGTGCCAGCTCACCCCCATTCGGGCAGGGGGCATCTGGCTACACCTTC. Translated: CASSPPFGQGASGYTF.